The 27 T cell receptor beta chains presented below share a single source sample, sequenced in a study of blood T cells in healthy people across ages. Sample-barcoded 5' priming and a J-beta primer mix drove a second PCR of roughly 6 to 12 cycles. One entry per CDR3 protein results from TCRdb running MiXCR on the 5' RACE reads. The table shows about 780,000 distinct CDR3 sequences, with about 47% occurring only once. The specimen sequenced was blood. The receptors were sampled from a man older than 75 in good health.

This chain connects TRBV3-1 to TRBJ1-1; D remains ambiguous. Germline CDR1 LGHDT, CDR2 YNNKEL (reference sequence). CDR3 size: 15 residues. Trimming cost V 0 bases and J 2 bases, with 10 bases left between them. CDR3 loop: CASSQDQITNTEAFF. The CDR3 DNA follows: TGTGCCAGCAGCCAAGACCAGATCACTAACACTGAAGCTTTCTTT.

The gene calls are TRBV29-1 and TRBJ1-1, with a weak D call TRBD1 (5 bases). Germline assignment: CDR1 SQVTM and CDR2 ANQGSEA. V was clipped by 1 base and J by 4 bases, with 13 bases between them. CDR3 length: 14 residues. In nucleotides, the CDR3 is TGCAGCGTTGAAGTTCACGGGGGGAGCACTGAAGCTTTCTTT. This gives the protein CSVEVHGGSTEAFF.

The chain joins TRBV10-3 to TRBJ1-2, with D tentatively TRBD1 (6 bases). V lost 6 bases to trimming and J lost 8 bases, with 25 bases between them. The CDR3 spans 16 residues. Germline values: CDR1 ENHRY, CDR2 SYGVKD. The CDR3 region is CAIRKNWGRGTDGYTF. The CDR3 coding sequence is TGTGCCATCAGGAAAAATTGGGGCAGGGGAACAGACGGCTACACCTTC.

The rearrangement links TRBV4-3 to TRBJ2-1; D remains ambiguous. Trimming stripped 0 bases from V and 4 bases from J, with 7 bases between. Germline-derived CDR1 and CDR2 are LGHNA and YSLEER. The CDR3 has 14 amino acids. For the CDR3, the DNA is TGCGCCAGCAGCCAAGATTTAGGGTACAATGAGCAGTTCTTC. Translation gives CASSQDLGYNEQFF.

This chain connects TRBV19 to TRBJ2-1, with D possibly matching TRBD2 (5 bases). CDR1 and CDR2 (germline): LNHDA, SQIVND (reference sequence). The ends were cut back, 1 base at V and 4 bases at J, with 14 bases in the middle. This CDR3 is built from 16 residues. The CDR3 DNA reads TGTGCCAGTAGTATAGGATCCGGCACTAGTTACAATGAGCAGTTCTTC. It codes for CASSIGSGTSYNEQFF.

This clonotype has only one observation. The chain has TRBV29-1 and TRBJ2-3; D may match TRBD1 or TRBD2 (5 bases each). The CDR3 runs 16 residues. CDR1 and CDR2 from the germline V gene are SQVTM and ANQGSEA. The germline V and J ends were trimmed by 1 base and 3 bases, with 17 bases remaining between them. The CDR3 nucleotides are TGCAGCGTTGAAGCCCCGGGACCAGGGTTGACAGATACGCAGTATTTT. Translation gives CSVEAPGPGLTDTQYF.

The V and J genes are TRBV5-1 and TRBJ2-7, with D possibly matching TRBD1 (5 bases). Germline assignment: CDR1 SGHRS and CDR2 YFSETQ. V lost 0 bases, J lost 0 bases, and 10 bases lay in between. The CDR3 has 15 residues. The CDR3 nucleotides read TGCGCCAGCAGCTTGGAAGGGGTGAGCTCCTACGAGCAGTACTTC. Translation gives CASSLEGVSSYEQYF.

This clonotype appeared a few times. This chain joins TRBV6-1 and TRBJ2-7; D gene unclear. Deletions cut 6 bases from V and 5 bases from J, with 17 bases between. There are 14 residues in the CDR3. Germline V gene lookup returns CDR1 MNHNS and CDR2 SASEGT. CDR3 DNA sequence: TGTGCCAGCAGCCCTCGGGCGGAAAGTAACGAGCAGTACTTC. As protein: CASSPRAESNEQYF.

Worth noting for this clonotype: At one of its ends the junction is not consistent with the germline gene, which may arise from a read error. The chain carries TRBV28 and TRBJ2-7; D call uncertain. The CDR3 is made up of 13 amino acids. Germline-derived CDR1 and CDR2 are MDHEN and SYDVKM. The DNA of the CDR3 is TGTGCCGGCAGTCTCCCTCAAGGCTACGAGCAGTACTTC. Translated, it gives CAGSLPQGYEQYF.

This clonotype was seen more than once but under ten times. The chain uses TRBV21-1 and TRBJ1-5; the table's D call, TRBD1, has no DNA check behind it. TRBV21-1 represents a pseudogene. The CDR3 is 16 amino acids. The CDR3, as DNA: TGTGCCAGCAGCCCCGTAGGGGACAGGGGCGTTCAGCCCCAGCATTTT. It translates to CASSPVGDRGVQPQHF.

The chain links TRBV20-1 to TRBJ2-3; D not resolved. The V and J ends lost 3 bases and 0 bases respectively, with 10 bases between them. There are 14 residues in the CDR3. CDR1 and CDR2 (germline): DFQATT, SNEGSKA (reference sequence). CDR3 protein: CSARPPGSTDTQYF. CDR3 DNA sequence: TGCAGTGCTAGGCCCCCTGGGAGCACAGATACGCAGTATTTT.

Only a few counts were recorded for this clonotype. The rearrangement uses TRBV5-1 and TRBJ2-1; 8 bases align to TRBD1. The V gene's germline CDR1 is SGHRS and CDR2 YFSETQ. The CDR3 has 15 amino acids. With 5 bases clipped from V and 4 bases from J, the junction kept 8 bases outside the gene matches. The CDR3 DNA reads TGCGCCAGCAGTTCTCCAGGGGGCGCTTACAATGAGCAGTTCTTC. This codes for CASSSPGGAYNEQFF.

The sample holds many counts of this clonotype. The chain recombines TRBV15 with TRBJ2-3; 7 bases map to TRBD1. In germline, CDR1 is LNHNV, CDR2 YYDKDF (reference sequence). The J segment lost 1 base and the V segment lost 3 bases, leaving 4 bases of the junction unmatched. The CDR3 spans 15 residues. In DNA, the CDR3 is TGTGCCACCAGCAGCCGGGACAGAGGCACAGATACGCAGTATTTT. It encodes CATSSRDRGTDTQYF.

This clonotype has only a few counts. The rearrangement links TRBV28 to TRBJ2-4; perhaps D is TRBD1 or TRBD2 (5 bases each). The better agreement between TRBJ2-7 and the DNA end casts doubt on the J call. CDR3 length: 16 amino acids. Germline V lookup: CDR1 MDHEN, CDR2 SYDVKM. As DNA, the CDR3 is TGTGCCAGCAGTCCACTGGACGGGAAGGGGTTCTACGAGCAGTACTTC. Translation gives CASSPLDGKGFYEQYF.

CDR3 coding DNA: TGCAGTGCTAGAGATGTCGTACCGGGACCCAACCTCGGTCAGCCCCAGCATTTT. This encodes CSARDVVPGPNLGQPQHF. The V and J genes are TRBV20-1 and TRBJ1-5; TRBD1 is a possible D gene (5 bases). The germline V and J ends were trimmed by 0 bases and 6 bases, with 24 bases remaining between them. The CDR3 is made up of 18 amino acids. Germline V gene data show CDR1 as DFQATT and CDR2 as SNEGSKA (reference sequence).

The J gene is TRBJ2-3, the V gene TRBV10-3, with D maybe TRBD2 (6 bases). The CDR3 has 16 amino acids. The V and J ends lost 4 bases and 5 bases respectively, with 19 bases between them. Germline V gives CDR1 ENHRY, CDR2 SYGVKD. The CDR3 sequence is CAISAPGDSSLDTQYF. In nucleotides, the CDR3 is TGTGCCATCAGTGCCCCGGGGGACTCAAGTTTAGATACGCAGTATTTT.

This clonotype has just a few counts. The chain carries TRBV6-1 and TRBJ1-4, with D possibly matching TRBD1 (5 bases). The CDR3 is 14 residues long. Germline assignment: CDR1 MNHNS and CDR2 SASEGT. V lost 5 bases and J lost 8, with 15 bases in between. The chain's CDR3 is CASSLSGTREKLFF. The CDR3 nucleotides are TGTGCCAGCAGTCTTTCCGGGACGAGGGAAAAACTGTTTTTT.

This clonotype was counted between two and nine times. V is TRBV2 and J is TRBJ2-5; 9 positions match TRBD2. CDR1 is SNHLY and CDR2 is FYNNEI in the germline V gene. The CDR3 spans 14 residues. V was pared by 8 bases and J by 1 base, with 5 bases of the junction left unmatched. CDR3 region: CASGLAGAQETQYF. The CDR3 region has the DNA TGTGCCAGCGGGTTAGCGGGGGCCCAAGAGACCCAGTACTTC.

The CDR3 nucleotides read TGCAGCGTTGCCGGGACAGGGGTCTACAATGAGCAGTTCTTC. Translating it yields CSVAGTGVYNEQFF. The V gene is TRBV29-1, the J gene TRBJ2-1; 10 positions match TRBD1. Germline V gene lookup returns CDR1 SQVTM and CDR2 ANQGSEA. This CDR3 is built from 14 residues. Trimming cost V 4 bases and J 3 bases; bases outside gene matches: 3.

The rearrangement joins TRBV5-4 to TRBJ2-1, with 9 bases identical to TRBD2. CDR3 length: 16 residues. In germline, CDR1 is SGHNT, CDR2 YYREEE (reference sequence). V was pared by 4 bases and J by 4 bases, with 9 bases of the junction left unmatched. The CDR3 sequence is CASSPRLAGQYNEQFF. The DNA of the CDR3 is TGTGCCAGCAGCCCTCGTCTAGCGGGACAGTACAATGAGCAGTTCTTC.

This rearrangement joins TRBV9 to TRBJ2-1; 11 bases are a match to TRBD2. The CDR3 has 17 residues. Germline V CDR1 and CDR2: SGDLS, YYNGEE. Trimming removed 1 base from V and 1 base from J; junction bases left unmatched: 4. CDR3: CASSVYGTSGSYNEQFF. The CDR3 DNA reads as TGTGCCAGCAGCGTATACGGGACTAGCGGATCCTACAATGAGCAGTTCTTC.

The chain joins TRBV6-2 or TRBV6-3 to TRBJ2-5; a weak D match, TRBD1 (7 bases). The germline gives CDR1 MNHEY, CDR2 SVGEGT. The V end was cut by 11 bases, the J end by 0 bases, with 10 bases between. CDR3 length: 12 amino acids. Here the CDR3 reads CASRGDQETQYF. The CDR3 DNA reads TGTGCCTCCAGGGGGGACCAAGAGACCCAGTACTTC.

Concerning this clonotype: One junction end does not reproduce the germline sequence, and a read error may be involved. The chain combines TRBV29-1 with TRBJ2-1; TRBD1 matches 7 bases. The CDR3 extends over 13 amino acids. Germline V gene data show CDR1 as SQVTM and CDR2 as ANQGSEA. The CDR3 bases are TGCAGCGTTGATGGGACAGCCTACGATGAGCAGTTCTTC. It specifies CSVDGTAYDEQFF.

This chain links TRBV14 with TRBJ1-4, with 8 bases fitting TRBD1. V was clipped by 3 bases and J by 9 bases; unmatched bases: 21. CDR3 length equals 19 residues. Germline V gives CDR1 SGHDN, CDR2 FVKESK. In DNA form, the CDR3 reads TGTGCCAGCAGCCATGATCCTACACACTGGGACAGGCGGGATAAAAAACTGTTTTTT. Residues: CASSHDPTHWDRRDKKLFF.

V usage is TRBV28 and J usage is TRBJ2-1, with 8 positions matching TRBD2. V was clipped by 5 bases and J by 6 bases; unmatched bases: 12. Germline loops: CDR1 MDHEN, CDR2 SYDVKM. This CDR3 region has 16 residues. The CDR3 coding sequence is TGTGCCAGCAGTCCCCATTATAGCGGGATCAGCAATGAGCAGTTCTTC. It encodes CASSPHYSGISNEQFF.

The chain joins TRBV20-1 to TRBJ2-5; perhaps TRBD2 as D (7 bases). The germline V gene has CDR1 DFQATT and CDR2 SNEGSKA (reference sequence). V lost 2 bases to trimming and J lost 0 bases, with 10 bases between them. The CDR3 loop spans 14 amino acids. CDR3 sequence: CSARRGANQETQYF. As DNA, the CDR3 is TGCAGTGCTAGACGGGGGGCAAACCAAGAGACCCAGTACTTC.

The chain combines TRBV7-2 with TRBJ2-7; a possible D gene is TRBD2 (5 bases). The J call may be faulty, since TRBJ2-5 better matches the DNA end. Germline V gene lookup returns CDR1 SGHTA and CDR2 FQGNSA. The CDR3 consists of 14 residues. CDR3 region: CASSLQRGKETQYF. The CDR3 DNA sequence: TGTGCCAGCAGCTTACAACGGGGAAAAGAGACCCAGTACTTC.